These 30 T cell receptor beta chains originate from one sample sequenced in a study of vaccination and CD4 T cells after COVID-19. Cultured CD4+ T-cell DNA underwent Oncomine TCR Beta short-read sequencing. TCRdb analysed the PCR reads with MiXCR anew, one entry per CDR3 protein. In the table there are about 20,000 distinct CDR3 sequences, approximately 50% of which are singletons. Antigens for these TCRs are unknown. Regarding treatment: roughly 10-day PBMC culture with coronavirus spike peptide pools or control peptides (ViraFEST assay). Sequencing input: CD4+ T cells from blood, cultured in vitro. These receptors came from a human donor who had recovered from COVID-19.

The chain carries TRBV28 and TRBJ1-2, with D perhaps TRBD1 (5 bases). The CDR3 sequence is 16 residues long. Trimming left V 2 bases short and J 0 bases short, with 13 bases between. Germline V CDR1 and CDR2: MDHEN, SYDVKM. In DNA, the CDR3 is TGTGCCAGCAGTTTAATGGCAGGGCCAGCTAACTATGGCTACACCTTC. Its protein product is CASSLMAGPANYGYTF.

The rearrangement joins TRBV19 to TRBJ2-1, with 14 nucleotides matching TRBD2. This CDR3 comprises 18 residues. Per germline, CDR1 LNHDA and CDR2 SQIVND (reference sequence). Germline trimming cut 5 bases from V and 0 bases from J; bases unmatched to any gene: 6. The CDR3 DNA reads TGTGCCAGTAGTTTCAGACTAGCGGGAGGGCCCTCCTACAATGAGCAGTTCTTC. It encodes CASSFRLAGGPSYNEQFF.

This clonotype appeared a single time. This chain links TRBV12-3 or TRBV12-4 with TRBJ1-2; D is uncertain. This CDR3 has 16 amino acids. V was trimmed by 1 base and J by 0 bases, leaving 12 bases between them. CDR3 protein: CASSLGRRPTNYGYTF. CDR3 in DNA: TGTGCCAGCAGTTTAGGCAGGCGCCCGACTAACTATGGCTACACCTTC.

The chain couples TRBV27 to TRBJ2-6; TRBD1 matches 8 bases. Germline CDR1 MNHEY, CDR2 SMNVEV (reference sequence). J was trimmed by 1 base and V by 5 bases; bases with no gene match: 7. There are 17 residues in the CDR3. The CDR3 region is CASSPRQGKSGANVLTF. The CDR3 DNA is TGTGCCAGCAGTCCTAGACAGGGGAAGTCTGGGGCCAACGTCCTGACTTTC. Using reference TRBV27 and TRBJ2-6 for the parts outside the CDR3, the full variable domain is EAQVTQNPRYLITVTGKKLTVTCSQNMNHEYMSWYRQDPGLGLRQIYYSMNVEVTDKGDVPEGYKVSRKEKRNFPLILESPSPNQTSLYFCASSPRQGKSGANVLTFGAGSRLTVL.

This chain connects TRBV9 to TRBJ1-1; TRBD1 aligns across 8 bases. Losses at the gene ends were 4 bases for V and 5 bases for J; bases not matched to a gene: 10. CDR1 SGDLS and CDR2 YYNGEE come from the germline V gene. This CDR3 is built from 15 residues. The CDR3 spells CASSPRQGMGTEAFF. CDR3 bases: TGTGCCAGCAGCCCCCGACAGGGGATGGGTACTGAAGCTTTCTTT. Full variable domain (rest looked up from reference TRBV9 and TRBJ1-1): DSGVTQTPKHLITATGQRVTLRCSPRSGDLSVYWYQQSLDQGLQFLIQYYNGEERAKGNILERFSAQQFPDLHSELNLSSLELGDSALYFCASSPRQGMGTEAFFGQGTRLTVV.

The chain uses TRBV20-1 and TRBJ2-1; a possible D gene is TRBD1 (6 bases). Deletions cut 3 bases from V and 1 base from J, with 19 bases between. CDR3 length equals 17 residues. Germline V gene sequence: CDR1 DFQATT, CDR2 SNEGSKA (reference sequence). CDR3 bases: TGCAGTGCTAGGACAGGTGGGGGTATTAGGTCCTACAATGAGCAGTTCTTC. This translates into CSARTGGGIRSYNEQFF.

The chain links TRBV19 to TRBJ2-4; D is perhaps TRBD1 (5 bases). CDR1 is LNHDA, CDR2 SQIVND, per germline (reference sequence). Trimming took off 5 bases at V and 6 bases at J, with 11 bases between the two ends. CDR3 length: 13 residues. CDR3: CASSFARVNIQYF. CDR3 coding DNA: TGTGCCAGTAGTTTCGCCAGGGTAAACATTCAGTACTTC.

The chain recombines TRBV21-1 with TRBJ2-7; the table's D call of TRBD2 was not tested on the DNA. TRBV21-1 constitutes a pseudogene. The CDR3 is 16 amino acids. As DNA, the CDR3 is TGTGCCAGCAGCAAAGCGCCCGCGGGAGGATCCTACGAGCAGTACTTC. Amino acids: CASSKAPAGGSYEQYF.

This clonotype was recorded a few times. V gene TRBV15 combines with J gene TRBJ1-1, with D perhaps TRBD1 (6 bases). The ends were cut back, 6 bases at V and 6 bases at J, with 17 bases in the middle. The CDR3 contains 14 residues. Germline CDR1 and CDR2: LNHNV and YYDKDF (reference sequence). The CDR3 loop is CATSLRRDISEAFF. Here the CDR3 DNA reads TGTGCCACCAGTCTACGCCGGGACATTTCTGAAGCTTTCTTT.

This clonotype has just a few counts. One end of the junction varies from germline; a read error may be responsible. The chain combines TRBV9 with TRBJ1-2; D unclear. Germline V gene lookup returns CDR1 SGDLS and CDR2 YYNGEE. The CDR3 spans 13 residues. The CDR3 loop reads CTSSVDERYGYTF. In DNA form, the CDR3 reads TGTACCAGCAGCGTAGATGAAAGGTATGGCTACACCTTC.

The chain is built from TRBV6-1 and TRBJ2-3; 9 bases align to TRBD2. Germline values: CDR1 MNHNS, CDR2 SASEGT. Trimming took 7 bases from V and 2 from J; bases not matched to a gene: 4. CDR3 length: 14 residues. The CDR3 DNA reads as TGTGCCAGCAACCGACTAGCGGCCACAGATACGCAGTATTTT. This codes for CASNRLAATDTQYF.

The chain employs TRBV19 and TRBJ1-5, with 9 positions matching TRBD1. After removal of 4 bases from V and 4 bases from J, the junction contained 5 bases not matched to a gene. Germline V lookup: CDR1 LNHDA, CDR2 SQIVND (reference sequence). The CDR3 runs 15 residues. In DNA, the CDR3 is TGTGCCAGTAGTAGGACCGGGACAGGGAATCAGCCCCAGCATTTT. Translating gives CASSRTGTGNQPQHF.

The sample holds a few counts of this clonotype. V and J are TRBV7-8 and TRBJ1-5, with D possibly being TRBD1 (5 bases). The CDR3 length is 13 residues. Germline values: CDR1 SGHVS, CDR2 FQNEAQ. V was cut by 5 bases and J by 6 bases, with 11 bases left in between. The CDR3 region has the DNA TGTGCCAGCAGCCCTGCAGGGCGTCAGCCCCAGCATTTT. As protein: CASSPAGRQPQHF. Based on the CDR3 plus reference TRBV7-8 and TRBJ1-5, the full variable domain is GAGVSQSPRYKVAKRGQDVALRCDPISGHVSLFWYQQALGQGPEFLTYFQNEAQLDKSGLPSDRFFAERPEGSVSTLKIQRTQQEDSAVYLCASSPAGRQPQHFGDGTRLSIL.

The chain combines TRBV3-1 with TRBJ2-2; TRBD2 matches at 10 bases. The CDR3 sequence is 19 residues long. With 1 base clipped from V and 0 bases from J, the junction kept 8 bases outside the gene matches. Germline V gene lookup returns CDR1 LGHDT and CDR2 YNNKEL (reference sequence). The CDR3 nucleotides read TGTGCCAGCAGCCAAGTTCTAGCGGGAGTGGGGGCGAACACCGGGGAGCTGTTTTTT. Encoded protein: CASSQVLAGVGANTGELFF. The full variable domain, completed using reference TRBV3-1 and TRBJ2-2, is DTAVSQTPKYLVTQMGNDKSIKCEQNLGHDTMYWYKQDSKKFLKIMFSYNNKELIINETVPNRFSPKSPDKAHLNLHINSLELGDSAVYFCASSQVLAGVGANTGELFFGEGSRLTVL.

The chain is built from TRBV7-9 and TRBJ2-5; D call uncertain. The CDR3 runs to 13 residues. Germline CDR1 SEHNR, CDR2 FQNEAQ (reference sequence). With 1 base removed from V and 5 bases from J, the gap between germline ends came to 8 bases. CDR3: CASSLVGAETQYF. The CDR3 DNA follows: TGTGCCAGCAGCTTAGTCGGCGCCGAGACCCAGTACTTC.

The V call is TRBV5-1, the J call TRBJ2-5, with 7 bases that match TRBD1. J lost 1 base, V lost 0 bases, and 6 bases had no gene match. The CDR3 runs to 16 residues. In germline, CDR1 is SGHRS, CDR2 YFSETQ. The CDR3 sequence is CASSLGRTGSQETQYF. In DNA, the CDR3 is TGCGCCAGCAGCTTGGGCCGGACAGGATCCCAAGAGACCCAGTACTTC.

This clonotype was seen a few times. The chain carries TRBV20-1 and TRBJ1-6; 9 nucleotides align to TRBD1. Germline trimming cut 0 bases from V and 3 bases from J; bases unmatched to any gene: 9. CDR3 length: 18 amino acids. The germline CDR1 and CDR2 sequences are DFQATT and SNEGSKA (reference sequence). The CDR3 sequence: CSARDGLDRGYYNSPLHF. CDR3 nucleotide sequence: TGCAGTGCTAGAGATGGTTTGGACAGGGGCTACTATAATTCACCCCTCCACTTT.

The CDR3 DNA follows: TGTGCCACCAGCAGAGTTCGTCAGGGCGCGAGGAATAAGGCAGATACGCAGTATTTT. This encodes CATSRVRQGARNKADTQYF. The chain is built from TRBV15 and TRBJ2-3; a weak D match, TRBD1 (5 bases). The CDR3 loop spans 19 amino acids. Germline values: CDR1 LNHNV, CDR2 YYDKDF (reference sequence). Trimming left V 1 base short and J 4 bases short, with 24 bases between.

The DNA for the CDR3 is TGTGCCAGCAGCTTAGTCCCCTACAATGAGCAGTTCTTC. Translated: CASSLVPYNEQFF. J is TRBJ2-1 and V is TRBV7-2; D gene uncertain. V shed 1 base and J shed 2 bases, with 3 bases lying between them. The CDR3 sequence is 13 residues long. The germline V gene encodes CDR1 SGHTA and CDR2 FQGNSA.

The table lists this clonotype with a few counts. The V call is TRBV20-1, the J call TRBJ2-5; 8 nucleotides match TRBD2. The CDR3 length is 17 residues. Germline values: CDR1 DFQATT, CDR2 SNEGSKA (reference sequence). The trim removed 0 bases at V and 2 bases at J, leaving 11 bases unmatched. CDR3 amino acids: CSARERLGLASQETQYF. The CDR3 nucleotides are TGCAGTGCTAGAGAGCGCCTCGGACTAGCATCGCAAGAGACCCAGTACTTC.

The chain joins TRBV10-3 to TRBJ1-6; 9 bases line up with TRBD1. The germline V gene encodes CDR1 ENHRY and CDR2 SYGVKD. This CDR3 has 15 amino acids. V trimming: 3 bases; J trimming: 12 bases; junction bases outside the gene matches: 9. CDR3 coding DNA: TGTGCCATCAGTGACCGGGGACAGGGATTTGAACCCCTCCACTTT. Protein sequence: CAISDRGQGFEPLHF.

The V call is TRBV21-1, the J call TRBJ2-5. TRBV21-1 is a listed pseudogene. The CDR3 runs 9 residues. The chain's CDR3 is CASEETQYF. The CDR3 DNA follows: TGTGCCAGCGAAGAGACCCAGTACTTC.

The genes are TRBV11-3 and TRBJ2-5, with TRBD1 matching over 7 bases. This CDR3 is built from 16 residues. Germline-derived CDR1 and CDR2 are SGHNT and YENEEA. V lost 6 bases, J lost 5 bases, and 15 bases stayed unmatched. For the CDR3, the DNA is TGTGCCAGCAGTACTCGACAGGGTGGGTCGGGGGAGACCCAGTACTTC. This codes for CASSTRQGGSGETQYF.

This clonotype was seen a few times. V and J are TRBV20-1 and TRBJ1-6, with D perhaps matching TRBD1 (5 bases). V was cut by 8 bases and J by 3 bases, with 14 bases left in between. CDR3 length: 14 amino acids. The germline CDR1 and CDR2 sequences are DFQATT and SNEGSKA (reference sequence). The CDR3 region has the DNA TGCAGTTCAGGGCGGGCAGTCTATAATTCACCCCTCCACTTT. Translation: CSSGRAVYNSPLHF.

The genes are TRBV30 and TRBJ1-3; D unclear. The germline V and J ends were trimmed by 2 bases and 4 bases, with 6 bases remaining between them. This CDR3 region has 12 residues. In germline, CDR1 is GTSNPN, CDR2 SVGIG (reference sequence). This chain's CDR3 is CAWSTDGNTIYF. CDR3 nucleotides: TGTGCCTGGAGTACCGACGGAAACACCATATATTTT.

This chain connects TRBV29-1 to TRBJ1-4; a possible D gene is TRBD1 (6 bases). The CDR3 has 15 residues. Germline CDR1 is SQVTM and CDR2 is ANQGSEA. Between the trimmed V and J ends, which lost 5 bases and 5 bases, there was a span of 18 bases. The CDR3 DNA reads as TGCAGCGTTTCCCCCCCCACAGGGTCGAATGAAAAACTGTTTTTT. Amino acids: CSVSPPTGSNEKLFF.

This clonotype was seen a handful of times. The V call is TRBV7-3, the J call TRBJ2-2, with a weak D call TRBD1 (6 bases). This CDR3 is built from 14 residues. Germline V gives CDR1 SGHTA, CDR2 FQGTGA. The V end lost 4 bases, the J end lost 7 bases, and 13 bases lay between the germline ends. The CDR3 region is CASSSGTRIGELFF. The CDR3 DNA reads as TGTGCCAGCAGCTCCGGGACACGGATCGGGGAGCTGTTTTTT.

This clonotype was picked up a small number of times. The chain links TRBV6-1 to TRBJ2-7, with D maybe TRBD1 (6 bases). Germline CDR1 and CDR2: MNHNS and SASEGT. The CDR3 has 14 amino acids. Trimming removed 7 bases from V and 2 bases from J, with 15 bases in between. CDR3 coding DNA: TGTGCCAGCACCTGGGGACACCTTCCCTACGAGCAGTACTTC. It specifies CASTWGHLPYEQYF.

The table lists this clonotype with a few counts. The chain carries TRBV10-3 and TRBJ1-2; 7 bases are shared with TRBD1. Trimming cost V 4 bases and J 5 bases; bases outside gene matches: 4. Germline V lookup: CDR1 ENHRY, CDR2 SYGVKD. The CDR3 is 13 residues long. This chain's CDR3 is CAISGQGEYGYTF. The CDR3 DNA reads as TGTGCCATCAGTGGACAGGGAGAGTATGGCTACACCTTC.

In this sample, this clonotype turned up a few times. The genes are TRBV11-2 and TRBJ1-2, with D unclear. Trimming took 5 bases from V and 2 from J, leaving 12 bases between them. The CDR3 covers 14 residues. Per the germline V gene, CDR1 is SGHAT and CDR2 is FQNNGV. CDR3 sequence: CASSLSNANYGYTF. The CDR3 bases are TGTGCCAGCAGCCTTTCCAACGCCAACTATGGCTACACCTTC.